The rows below give T cell receptor beta chains drawn from one sample of a study of siplizumab effects on memory and regulatory T cells. Sequencing was performed with immunoSEQ multiplex PCR; in TCRdb, only in-frame clones are kept and a portion is missing. The sample shows tens of thousands of clones, roughly 93% of them seen only once. Sequencing was performed on CD8+ T cells sorted from blood. These receptors were taken from a human donor in good health. CDR3s include the opening cysteine and the closing phenylalanine or tryptophan. A D gene is named only where the DNA matches it firmly. Part of the rows lack a size; the others show once, few, many or a class for expanded clones.

J | size | V | D | length | CDR3 | DNA
TRBJ1-5 | - | TRBV15 | TRBD1 | 15 | CATSRDRGSNQPQHF | TGTGCCACCAGCAGAGACAGGGGGAGCAATCAGCCCCAGCATTTT
TRBJ2-7 | once | TRBV6-1 | - | 14 | CASRSRDTPYEQYF | TGTGCCAGCAGGAGCCGGGACACACCCTACGAGCAGTACTTC
TRBJ2-7 | - | TRBV5-6 | - | 11 | CASRGSYEQYF | TGTGCCAGCAGAGGTTCCTACGAGCAGTACTTC
TRBJ1-2 | once | TRBV6-5 | TRBD1 | 16 | CASSYSQGQGALGYTF | TGTGCCAGCAGTTACTCCCAGGGACAGGGGGCATTAGGCTACACCTTC
TRBJ2-3 | few | TRBV7-8 | - | 15 | CASSLAAGALDTQYF | TGTGCCAGCAGCTTAGCCGCGGGGGCCTTAGATACGCAGTATTTT
TRBJ1-1 | - | TRBV12-2 | - | 19 | CASRLPTPAPGLMNTEAFF | TGTGCAAGTCGCTTACCGACCCCAGCACCGGGACTGATGAACACTGAAGCTTTCTTT
TRBJ1-2 | - | TRBV21-1 | - | 16 | CASNPGPLTANYGYTF | TGTGCCAGCAACCCAGGTCCCCTTACAGCTAACTATGGCTACACCTTC
TRBJ2-1 | - | TRBV5-5 | - | 15 | CASSFRQKGYNEQFF | TGTGCCAGCAGCTTCAGACAGAAGGGCTACAATGAGCAGTTCTTC
TRBJ1-2 | - | TRBV2 | - | 13 | CASSVPGFYGYTF | TGTGCCAGCAGTGTCCCAGGCTTCTATGGCTACACCTTC
TRBJ2-7 | - | TRBV4-1 | - | 17 | CASSQDESVRGAYEQYF | TGCGCCAGCAGCCAAGATGAGTCGGTGAGGGGGGCCTACGAGCAGTACTTC
TRBJ2-5 | - | TRBV2 | TRBD1 | 14 | CAAIGQGRLETQYF | TGTGCAGCAATAGGACAGGGGAGATTGGAGACCCAGTACTTC
TRBJ2-3 | - | TRBV27 | - | 15 | CASSLSWAGTDTQYF | TGTGCCAGCAGTTTATCGTGGGCAGGCACAGATACGCAGTATTTT
TRBJ2-7 | - | TRBV29-1 | TRBD1 | 14 | CSVAGDRRGDEQYF | TGCAGCGTTGCAGGGGACAGAAGAGGGGACGAGCAGTACTTC
TRBJ2-1 | - | TRBV28 | - | 14 | CASSLQSSYNEQFF | TGTGCCAGCAGTTTACAGAGCTCCTACAATGAGCAGTTCTTC
TRBJ2-7 | - | TRBV13 | - | 14 | CASSSGHGSYEQYF | TGTGCCAGCAGCTCGGGACACGGTTCCTACGAGCAGTACTTC
TRBJ1-1 | - | TRBV27 | - | 14 | CASSLLGVSTEAFF | TGTGCCAGCAGTTTATTGGGGGTTAGCACTGAAGCTTTCTTT
TRBJ2-2 | - | TRBV1 | - | 16 | CTSSQGTSENTGELFF | TGCACCAGCAGCCAGGGGACTAGTGAGAACACCGGGGAGCTGTTTTTT
TRBJ2-7 | - | TRBV19 | TRBD1 | 14 | CASSAGTGFYEQYF | TGTGCCAGTAGTGCCGGGACAGGGTTCTACGAGCAGTACTTC
TRBJ2-7 | - | TRBV6-5 | TRBD1 | 13 | CASRQGEIYEQYF | TGTGCCAGCAGACAGGGGGAAATCTACGAGCAGTACTTC
TRBJ2-2 | few | TRBV23-1 | TRBD1 | 16 | CASSQSGTGNTGELFF | TGCGCCAGCAGTCAATCCGGGACAGGGAACACCGGGGAGCTGTTTTTT
TRBJ1-1 | once | TRBV5-4 | TRBD1 | 16 | CASSFRPKGANTEAFF | TGTGCCAGCAGCTTTCGTCCAAAGGGGGCGAACACTGAAGCTTTCTTT
TRBJ2-7 | - | TRBV5-6 | - | 15 | CASSLGWTDGYEQYF | TGTGCCAGCAGCTTGGGGTGGACAGACGGCTACGAGCAGTACTTC
TRBJ1-1 | - | TRBV6-5 | - | 15 | CASSHGRGLNTEAFF | TGTGCCAGCAGCCATGGCAGGGGACTGAACACTGAAGCTTTCTTT
TRBJ1-1 | few | TRBV7-9 | - | 17 | CASSLQGASLMNTEAFF | TGTGCCAGCAGCTTACAAGGGGCGTCCTTAATGAACACTGAAGCTTTCTTT
TRBJ2-7 | - | TRBV10-3 | - | 14 | CAISEPGSSYEQYF | TGTGCCATCAGTGAGCCAGGGAGCTCCTACGAGCAGTACTTC
TRBJ2-7 | - | TRBV5-1 | TRBD1 | 13 | CASRSTGGYEQYF | TGCGCCAGCAGATCAACAGGGGGCTACGAGCAGTACTTC
TRBJ2-7 | - | TRBV1 | - | 15 | CTSSQEMGRGREQYF | TGCACCAGCAGCCAAGAGATGGGCCGGGGCCGCGAGCAGTACTTC
TRBJ1-1 | - | TRBV5-1 | - | 15 | CASSLYVAGGPEAFF | TGCGCCAGCAGCTTGTATGTCGCCGGGGGACCTGAAGCTTTCTTT
TRBJ2-2 | - | TRBV7-9 | TRBD1 | 14 | CASSTGVSTGELFF | TGTGCCAGCAGTACAGGGGTTAGCACCGGGGAGCTGTTTTTT
TRBJ2-5 | - | TRBV6-6 | - | 14 | CASIWGHTQETQYF | TGTGCCAGCATATGGGGACACACTCAAGAGACCCAGTACTTC
TRBJ2-5 | - | TRBV7-8 | TRBD2 | 17 | CASSLALRGEPQETQYF | TGTGCCAGCAGCTTAGCGCTACGGGGGGAGCCCCAAGAGACCCAGTACTTC
TRBJ1-1 | - | TRBV5-1 | TRBD1 | 14 | CASSIDRGGTEAFF | TGCGCCAGCAGCATTGACAGGGGCGGGACTGAAGCTTTCTTT
TRBJ2-7 | - | TRBV19 | TRBD1 | 15 | CASSIGPGQRYEQYF | TGTGCCAGTAGTATTGGCCCGGGACAGAGGTACGAGCAGTACTTC
TRBJ2-5 | - | TRBV27 | TRBD2 | 15 | CASSQEAGIQETQYF | TGTGCCAGCAGTCAAGAAGCGGGGATACAAGAGACCCAGTACTTC
TRBJ1-1 | few | TRBV18 | - | 16 | CASSPSGGQMNTEAFF | TGTGCCAGCTCACCTTCCGGTGGACAGATGAACACTGAAGCTTTCTTT
TRBJ2-7 | - | TRBV27 | - | 15 | CASSLLESATYEQYF | TGTGCCAGCAGTTTACTAGAGAGTGCTACCTACGAGCAGTACTTC
TRBJ1-2 | - | TRBV9 | - | 14 | CASSLEPGHKGYTF | TGTGCCAGCAGCCTGGAGCCGGGACACAAGGGCTACACCTTC
TRBJ1-1 | - | TRBV7-9 | - | 14 | CASSLAGRGTEAFF | TGTGCCAGCAGCTTAGCCGGCCGAGGGACTGAAGCTTTCTTT
TRBJ1-4 | - | TRBV19 | TRBD1 | 16 | CASSSRWTGTNEKLFF | TGTGCCAGTAGTTCACGCTGGACAGGGACTAATGAAAAACTGTTTTTT
TRBJ2-2 | - | TRBV9 | TRBD1 | 13 | CASRQGAGGELFF | TGTGCCAGCCGACAGGGGGCCGGCGGGGAGCTGTTTTTT
TRBJ2-2 | - | TRBV5-1 | - | 20 | CASSLGFRGGFAFNTGELFF | TGCGCCAGCAGCTTGGGTTTTCGTGGAGGGTTTGCATTTAACACCGGGGAGCTGTTTTTT
TRBJ2-5 | - | TRBV5-1 | - | 13 | CAGRERGWETQYF | TGCGCCGGGAGAGAGAGGGGATGGGAGACCCAGTACTTC
TRBJ2-7 | - | TRBV30 | TRBD2 | 13 | CAWSLGGANEQYF | TGTGCCTGGAGTCTCGGGGGGGCGAACGAGCAGTACTTC
TRBJ1-5 | - | TRBV4-1 | - | 16 | CASSTHLTTDPWAQHF | TGCGCCAGCAGCACCCACTTAACGACTGATCCCTGGGCCCAGCATTTT
TRBJ1-1 | - | TRBV6-5 | - | 14 | CASSYQPGGTEAFF | TGTGCCAGCAGTTACCAACCGGGGGGCACTGAAGCTTTCTTT
TRBJ1-1 | - | TRBV19 | - | 14 | CASSIRGGKTEAFF | TGTGCCAGTAGTATTAGAGGGGGGAAAACTGAAGCTTTCTTT
TRBJ2-7 | - | TRBV4-1 | TRBD1 | 14 | CASSQAKGAYEQYF | TGCGCCAGCAGCCAAGCGAAGGGGGCTTACGAGCAGTACTTC